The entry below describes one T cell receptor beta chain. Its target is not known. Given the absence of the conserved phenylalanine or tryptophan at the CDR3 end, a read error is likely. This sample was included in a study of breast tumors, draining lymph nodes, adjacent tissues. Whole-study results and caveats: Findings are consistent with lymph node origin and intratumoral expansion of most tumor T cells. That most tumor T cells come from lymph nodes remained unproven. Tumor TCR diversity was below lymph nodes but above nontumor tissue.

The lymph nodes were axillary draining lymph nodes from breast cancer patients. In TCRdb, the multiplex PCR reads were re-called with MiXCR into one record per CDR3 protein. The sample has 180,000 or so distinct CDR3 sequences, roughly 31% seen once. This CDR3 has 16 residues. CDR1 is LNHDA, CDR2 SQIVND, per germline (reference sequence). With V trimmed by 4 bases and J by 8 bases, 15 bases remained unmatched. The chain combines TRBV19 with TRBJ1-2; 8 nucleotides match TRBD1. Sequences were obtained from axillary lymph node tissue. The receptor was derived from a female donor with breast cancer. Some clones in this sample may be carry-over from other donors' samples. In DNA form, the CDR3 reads TGTGCCAGTAGTAGAGGCCCTACAGGGGGAATTGGAGGCTACACCTCC. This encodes CASSRGPTGGIGGYTS.